Following are 9 T cell receptor beta chains from one sample sequenced in a study of circulating and synovial CD4+ cells in juvenile arthritis. Sequenced by immunoSEQ multiplex PCR; TCRdb stores in-frame clones only, minus some. Here the sample spans about 36,000 clones, 94% being singletons. Sequencing was performed on CD4+ T cells from blood. These TCRs come from a human donor with juvenile idiopathic arthritis.

The chain employs TRBV7-2 and TRBJ1-5; no definite D call. Germline V gene data show CDR1 as SGHTA and CDR2 as FQGNSA. Trimming took off 1 base at V and 7 bases at J, with 5 bases between the two ends. The CDR3 runs to 12 residues. The CDR3 is CASSLDGQPQHF. CDR3 sequence (DNA): TGTGCCAGCAGCTTAGATGGCCAGCCCCAGCATTTT.

This clone was recorded once. The chain uses TRBV6-5 and TRBJ1-4; D remains ambiguous. V lost 1 base and J lost 3, with 6 bases in between. The CDR3 is 14 amino acids. Per the germline V gene, CDR1 is MNHEY and CDR2 is SVGAGI. CDR3 coding DNA: TGTGCCAGCAGTTACTTGTCGTCTAATGAAAAACTGTTTTTT. This translates into CASSYLSSNEKLFF.

In its sample, this clone was seen once. The rearrangement uses TRBV7-3 and TRBJ2-6, with D tentatively TRBD2 (6 bases). Trimming cost V 2 bases and J 4 bases, with 15 bases left between them. This CDR3 spans 17 amino acids. Germline V gene data show CDR1 as SGHTA and CDR2 as FQGTGA. The CDR3 sequence is CASSLVAAPPGANVLTF. The DNA of the CDR3 is TGTGCCAGCAGCTTAGTAGCGGCCCCCCCCGGGGCCAACGTCCTGACTTTC.

This chain joins TRBV27 and TRBJ2-5, with 9 positions matching TRBD1. The CDR3 spans 13 residues. Germline CDR1 is MNHEY and CDR2 is SMNVEV (reference sequence). J was trimmed by 5 bases and V by 9 bases; bases with no gene match: 7. In nucleotides, the CDR3 is TGTGCCAGTGCCGACAGGGGGGATGAGACCCAGTACTTC. Translated: CASADRGDETQYF.

The V gene is TRBV4-1, the J gene TRBJ2-5, with 12 bases identical to TRBD2. The CDR3 is made up of 17 amino acids. Trimming removed 1 base from V and 4 bases from J; junction bases left unmatched: 7. In germline, CDR1 is MGHRA, CDR2 YSYEKL. CDR3 sequence: CASSQGGLAGLGETQYF. In nucleotides, the CDR3 is TGCGCCAGCAGCCAAGGAGGACTAGCGGGGCTCGGAGAGACCCAGTACTTC.

The rearrangement uses TRBV7-2 and TRBJ1-3; unclear D gene. Looked up from germline, CDR1 is SGHTA and CDR2 is FQGNSA. Trimming left V 1 base short and J 3 bases short, with 10 bases between. There are 15 residues in the CDR3. The CDR3: CASSLGSGGGNTIYF. The CDR3 nucleotides are TGTGCCAGCAGCTTAGGTTCGGGTGGTGGAAACACCATATATTTT.

The rearrangement joins TRBV18 to TRBJ2-5, with D possibly TRBD2 on 6 matching bases. The V gene's germline CDR1 is KGHSH and CDR2 LQKENI. The CDR3 is made up of 13 amino acids. V was cut by 3 bases and J by 2 bases, with 7 bases left in between. The CDR3 here is CASSPGGQETQYF. The CDR3 DNA reads as TGTGCCAGCTCACCCGGGGGACAAGAGACCCAGTACTTC.

This clone came up a few times. V usage is TRBV19 and J usage is TRBJ1-2, with 11 bases fitting TRBD1. The CDR3 covers 15 residues. Germline assignment: CDR1 LNHDA and CDR2 SQIVND (reference sequence). The V gene end was trimmed by 5 bases and the J gene end by 3 bases; junction bases not matched to a gene: 5. The CDR3 is CASSLDRGLHYGYTF. For the CDR3, the DNA is TGTGCCAGTAGTTTGGACAGGGGGCTTCACTATGGCTACACCTTC.

The rearrangement uses TRBV4-1 and TRBJ2-5, with 7 bases lining up with TRBD2. This CDR3 has 15 amino acids. V was pared by 3 bases and J by 5 bases, with 9 bases of the junction left unmatched. CDR1 is MGHRA, CDR2 YSYEKL, per germline. The CDR3 DNA reads TGCGCCAGCAGCCACCGCGGACTAGTCGGGGAGACCCAGTACTTC. It translates to CASSHRGLVGETQYF.